These 10 T cell receptor beta chains were sequenced from one sample in a study of shared clonotypes between healthy human individuals. The data were produced by immunoSEQ multiplex PCR, yet TCRdb's version contains in-frame clones alone and is incomplete. Found here are about 960,000 clones, around 80% of them singletons; the top ten hold over 1.3%. Sequencing was performed on memory CD4+ T cells sorted from blood. Subset denoted: CD45RA-negative fraction. The receptors come from a man aged 18 to 35 in good health.

Comments on this clone: Since a much larger clone is just one base distant, this may be a read error. Other nucleotide sequences in the sample specify the same CDR3. The V and J genes are TRBV7-2 and TRBJ2-7; D is ambiguous. The CDR3 consists of 11 residues. Germline assignment: CDR1 SGHTA and CDR2 FQGNSA. V lost 1 base and J 4 bases, leaving 2 bases between the germline ends. The DNA for the CDR3 is TGTGCCAGCAGCTTAGATTACGAGCAGTACTTC. Amino acids: CASSLDYEQYF.

V and J are TRBV5-1 and TRBJ1-2; 7 nucleotides align to TRBD1. The CDR3 covers 13 residues. Germline V CDR1 and CDR2: SGHRS, YFSETQ. J lost 2 bases, V lost 4 bases, and 2 bases had no gene match. The CDR3 region has the DNA TGCGCCAGCAGCGAGACAGGGAACTATGGCTACACCTTC. Amino acid sequence: CASSETGNYGYTF.

This clone was seen more than once but under ten times. This rearrangement joins TRBV6-1 to TRBJ1-5; 10 nucleotides align to TRBD1. The germline gives CDR1 MNHNS, CDR2 SASEGT. The CDR3 runs 14 residues. V lost 8 bases to trimming and J lost 3 bases; unmatched junction nucleotides: 4. Here the CDR3 DNA reads TGTGCCAGCGGGGACAGGGGCATCAATCAGCCCCAGCATTTT. This codes for CASGDRGINQPQHF.

Concerning this clone itself: Other DNA sequences in the same sample also yield this CDR3. The CDR3 sequence: CASSYSSDDYGYTF. CDR3 sequence (DNA): TGTGCCAGCAGTTACTCGAGTGACGACTATGGCTACACCTTC. The chain is built from TRBV6-5 and TRBJ1-2; D is unresolved. Per the germline V gene, CDR1 is MNHEY and CDR2 is SVGAGI. The CDR3 has 14 residues. V lost 0 bases and J lost 3, with 8 bases in between.

This chain connects TRBV9 to TRBJ1-1, with D tentatively TRBD1 (6 bases). There are 13 residues in the CDR3. The V gene's germline CDR1 is SGDLS and CDR2 YYNGEE. V lost 4 bases, J lost 3 bases, and 10 bases lay in between. CDR3 in amino acids: CASSLQGHTEAFF. The CDR3 DNA follows: TGTGCCAGCAGCTTACAGGGTCACACTGAAGCTTTCTTT.

The chain joins TRBV6-6 to TRBJ1-5; D is uncertain. The CDR3 loop spans 16 amino acids. CDR1 is MNHNY, CDR2 SVGAGI, per germline (reference sequence). Trimming removed 0 bases at V and 2 bases at J, with 11 bases between. CDR3 coding DNA: TGTGCCAGCAGTTACTCGATGGACGTGGGCAATCAGCCCCAGCATTTT. Its protein is CASSYSMDVGNQPQHF.

This clone was counted a few times. Relative to the germline gene, one junction end is altered; a read error may explain this. V gene TRBV4-3 combines with J gene TRBJ1-2; D is perhaps TRBD1 (6 bases). The germline CDR1 and CDR2 sequences are LGHNA and YSLEER. There are 15 residues in the CDR3. CDR3 nucleotide sequence: TGCGCCAGCAGCTGGGACCTGGGGGCTTTCTATGACTACACCTTC. It is translated as CASSWDLGAFYDYTF.

The chain uses TRBV11-3 and TRBJ2-3, with D perhaps assigned TRBD1 or TRBD2 (5 bases each). Trimming took off 4 bases at V and 0 bases at J, with 11 bases between the two ends. Germline loops: CDR1 SGHNT, CDR2 YENEEA. The CDR3 contains 15 residues. CDR3: CASSSGRGSTDTQYF. CDR3 DNA sequence: TGTGCCAGCAGCTCGGGGCGCGGGAGCACAGATACGCAGTATTTT. Full variable domain (rest looked up from reference TRBV11-3 and TRBJ2-3): EAGVVQSPRYKIIEKKQPVAFWCNPISGHNTLYWYLQNLGQGPELLIRYENEEAVDDSQLPKDRFSAERLKGVDSTLKIQPAELGDSAVYLCASSSGRGSTDTQYFGPGTRLTVL.

V is TRBV5-1 and J is TRBJ2-5; TRBD2 matches at 9 bases. Trimming at V came to 4 bases and at J to 4 bases, leaving 8 bases not matched to a gene. The CDR3 is 15 residues long. CDR1 and CDR2 (germline): SGHRS, YFSETQ. CDR3 DNA: TGCGCCAGCAGCCCGGTGACTAGCGGCCGAGAGACCCAGTACTTC. Protein product: CASSPVTSGRETQYF.

J is TRBJ1-1 and V is TRBV29-1, with 10 bases matching TRBD1. Germline V gene sequence: CDR1 SQVTM, CDR2 ANQGSEA. This CDR3 has 14 residues. The V segment lost 7 bases and the J segment 12 bases; nucleotides outside the gene matches: 17. DNA for the CDR3: TGCAGCGGATTCTCTCCCGCGGGACAGGGGTCGTCTTTCTTT. Translating gives CSGFSPAGQGSSFF.